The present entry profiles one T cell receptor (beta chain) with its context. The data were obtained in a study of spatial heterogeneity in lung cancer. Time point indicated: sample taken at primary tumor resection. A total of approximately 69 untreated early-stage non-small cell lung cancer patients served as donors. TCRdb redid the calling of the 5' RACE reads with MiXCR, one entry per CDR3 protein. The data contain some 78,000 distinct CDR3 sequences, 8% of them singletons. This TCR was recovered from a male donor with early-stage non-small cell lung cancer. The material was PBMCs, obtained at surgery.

CDR3 in amino acids: CASSQDGTSGIQDTQYF. The CDR3 bases are TGCGCCAGCAGCCAGGACGGGACTAGCGGGATACAAGATACGCAGTATTTT. The V gene is TRBV4-1, the J gene TRBJ2-3, with 13 bases matching TRBD2. After removal of 3 bases from V and 5 bases from J, the junction contained 8 bases not matched to a gene. Germline assignment: CDR1 MGHRA and CDR2 YSYEKL. This CDR3 comprises 17 residues.